These T cell receptor beta chains were read from a single sample in a study of glioma-infiltrating T cells after dendritic cell vaccination. Using immunoSEQ multiplex PCR, the repertoire was profiled, and TCRdb retains in-frame clones only, with some absent. The sample includes approximately 82,000 clones, approximately 90% of them seen just once. The starting material was blood, obtained before dendritic cell vaccination. The receptors shown here come from a human donor with glioblastoma. The CDR3 runs from the conserved cysteine through the conserved F or W. The order of the fields is V gene, clone size, J gene, D gene, CDR3 DNA, CDR3 protein. A D gene is named only where the DNA matches it firmly. Size values are once, few and many counts, or a class for expanded clones, and some rows have none.

v_call: TRBV15
clone_size: .
j_call: TRBJ1-1
d_call: TRBD1
cdr3_nt: TGTGCCACCAGCAGCGGGACAGGGGGCGACACTGAAGCTTTCTTT
cdr3_aa: CATSSGTGGDTEAFF

v_call: TRBV11-3
clone_size: .
j_call: TRBJ1-4
d_call: TRBD1
cdr3_nt: TGTGCCAGCAGCCCGCGGGACAGCATTAATGAAAAACTGTTTTTT
cdr3_aa: CASSPRDSINEKLFF

v_call: TRBV7-2
clone_size: .
j_call: TRBJ2-1
d_call: TRBD2
cdr3_nt: TGTGCCAGCAGCAGATTAGCGGGAGGTAACTACAATGAGCAGTTCTTC
cdr3_aa: CASSRLAGGNYNEQFF

v_call: TRBV11-3
clone_size: .
j_call: TRBJ2-2
d_call: TRBD1
cdr3_nt: TGTGCCAGCAGAGACCGGGACAGGGGGCACGGCGGGGAGCTGTTTTTT
cdr3_aa: CASRDRDRGHGGELFF

v_call: TRBV4-2
clone_size: .
j_call: TRBJ2-1
d_call: .
cdr3_nt: TGTGCCAGCAGCCAAGGGGCGGGTGGAACCTCCTACAATGAGCAGTTCTTC
cdr3_aa: CASSQGAGGTSYNEQFF

v_call: TRBV7-8
clone_size: .
j_call: TRBJ2-5
d_call: TRBD2
cdr3_nt: TGTGCCAGCAGCTTAGGGGCTAGCGGGTCTCAAGAGACCCAGTACTTC
cdr3_aa: CASSLGASGSQETQYF

v_call: TRBV14
clone_size: .
j_call: TRBJ1-2
d_call: TRBD1
cdr3_nt: TGTGCCAGCAGCCAACTCCGGACAGGTGGCTACACCTTC
cdr3_aa: CASSQLRTGGYTF

v_call: TRBV9
clone_size: .
j_call: TRBJ1-4
d_call: TRBD1
cdr3_nt: TGTGCCAGCAGCGTAACCGGGACAGCTAATGAAAAACTGTTTTTT
cdr3_aa: CASSVTGTANEKLFF

v_call: TRBV6-4
clone_size: .
j_call: TRBJ2-3
d_call: TRBD2
cdr3_nt: TGTGCCAGCAGTGCGAGCGGGGGCGCAGATACGCAGTATTTT
cdr3_aa: CASSASGGADTQYF

v_call: TRBV6-1
clone_size: .
j_call: TRBJ1-5
d_call: .
cdr3_nt: TGTGCCAGCAGTCAGACTGTCCCCAATCAGCCCCAGCATTTT
cdr3_aa: CASSQTVPNQPQHF

v_call: TRBV9
clone_size: .
j_call: TRBJ1-6
d_call: .
cdr3_nt: TGTGCCAGCAGCGTAGACGGACAGTATAATTCACCCCTCCACTTT
cdr3_aa: CASSVDGQYNSPLHF

v_call: TRBV19
clone_size: .
j_call: TRBJ2-7
d_call: .
cdr3_nt: TGTGCCAGTAGTAGAACTTTAGGGACACCCGACTACGAGCAGTACTTC
cdr3_aa: CASSRTLGTPDYEQYF

v_call: TRBV5-6
clone_size: .
j_call: TRBJ2-3
d_call: .
cdr3_nt: TGTGCCAGCAGCCCCCGGATGGGGGGGCGGACAGATACGCAGTATTTT
cdr3_aa: CASSPRMGGRTDTQYF

v_call: TRBV6-5
clone_size: .
j_call: TRBJ2-3
d_call: TRBD2
cdr3_nt: TGTGCCAGCAGTGGGACTAGCGGCACAGATACGCAGTATTTT
cdr3_aa: CASSGTSGTDTQYF

v_call: TRBV19
clone_size: .
j_call: TRBJ2-5
d_call: TRBD1
cdr3_nt: TGTGCCAGCTCAAACAGGGGAAGAGGGGAAGAGACCCAGTACTTC
cdr3_aa: CASSNRGRGEETQYF

v_call: TRBV7-3
clone_size: .
j_call: TRBJ2-3
d_call: .
cdr3_nt: TGTGCCAGCAGCTTAGGAGGGGGCCCCACAGATACGCAGTATTTT
cdr3_aa: CASSLGGGPTDTQYF

v_call: TRBV11-3
clone_size: .
j_call: TRBJ2-7
d_call: TRBD2
cdr3_nt: TGTGCCAGCAGCTCCAGGCTAGCGGGAGACGAGCAGTACTTC
cdr3_aa: CASSSRLAGDEQYF

v_call: TRBV28
clone_size: .
j_call: TRBJ2-1
d_call: TRBD1
cdr3_nt: TGTGCCAGCAGTATGACAGGGGGTGGGAATGAGCAGTTCTTC
cdr3_aa: CASSMTGGGNEQFF

v_call: TRBV7-8
clone_size: .
j_call: TRBJ2-5
d_call: .
cdr3_nt: TGTGCCAGCAGCTTAGCGGGGGGGCGTGAGACCCAGTACTTC
cdr3_aa: CASSLAGGRETQYF

v_call: TRBV7-8
clone_size: few
j_call: TRBJ2-6
d_call: .
cdr3_nt: TGTGCCAGCACTTCCAGTTCTGGGGCCAACGTCCTGACTTTC
cdr3_aa: CASTSSSGANVLTF

v_call: TRBV23-1
clone_size: .
j_call: TRBJ2-4
d_call: TRBD1
cdr3_nt: TGCGCCAGCAGTCAGCACAAGGGACAGCTAGCCAAAAACATTCAGTACTTC
cdr3_aa: CASSQHKGQLAKNIQYF

v_call: TRBV6-4
clone_size: .
j_call: TRBJ1-3
d_call: .
cdr3_nt: TGTGCCAGCAGCGCCGATGGGACATCCTCTGGAAACACCATATATTTT
cdr3_aa: CASSADGTSSGNTIYF

v_call: TRBV25-1
clone_size: .
j_call: TRBJ2-1
d_call: .
cdr3_nt: TGTGCCAGCAGCCGTGCAGGGGCCAATGAGCAGTTCTTC
cdr3_aa: CASSRAGANEQFF

v_call: TRBV9
clone_size: .
j_call: TRBJ1-2
d_call: TRBD1
cdr3_nt: TGTGCCAGCAGCTTGGGACAGGGGGCGCGAGGCTACACCTTC
cdr3_aa: CASSLGQGARGYTF

v_call: TRBV5-8
clone_size: .
j_call: TRBJ2-1
d_call: TRBD2
cdr3_nt: TGTGCCAGCAGCTTGGGGACTAGCGGGAGGTTGGAGCAGTTCTTC
cdr3_aa: CASSLGTSGRLEQFF

v_call: TRBV5-1
clone_size: .
j_call: TRBJ2-6
d_call: .
cdr3_nt: TGCGCCAGCAGCCAGGGGGGCGCTGGGGCCAACGTCCTGACTTTC
cdr3_aa: CASSQGGAGANVLTF

v_call: TRBV19
clone_size: .
j_call: TRBJ2-6
d_call: TRBD2
cdr3_nt: TGTGCCAGTAGCCCCCGGGGGGGTGGTGGGGCCAACGTCCTGACTTTC
cdr3_aa: CASSPRGGGGANVLTF

v_call: TRBV5-8
clone_size: once
j_call: TRBJ2-7
d_call: .
cdr3_nt: TGTGCCAGCAGCTCGTTCTTACAGGATTCCTACGAGCAGTACTTC
cdr3_aa: CASSSFLQDSYEQYF

v_call: TRBV10-1
clone_size: once
j_call: TRBJ2-3
d_call: .
cdr3_nt: TGCGCCAGCAGTGCATTGAGCACAGATACGCAGTATTTT
cdr3_aa: CASSALSTDTQYF

v_call: TRBV25-1
clone_size: .
j_call: TRBJ1-1
d_call: .
cdr3_nt: TGTGCCAGCAGGAGACAGACTGAAGCTTTCTTT
cdr3_aa: CASRRQTEAFF